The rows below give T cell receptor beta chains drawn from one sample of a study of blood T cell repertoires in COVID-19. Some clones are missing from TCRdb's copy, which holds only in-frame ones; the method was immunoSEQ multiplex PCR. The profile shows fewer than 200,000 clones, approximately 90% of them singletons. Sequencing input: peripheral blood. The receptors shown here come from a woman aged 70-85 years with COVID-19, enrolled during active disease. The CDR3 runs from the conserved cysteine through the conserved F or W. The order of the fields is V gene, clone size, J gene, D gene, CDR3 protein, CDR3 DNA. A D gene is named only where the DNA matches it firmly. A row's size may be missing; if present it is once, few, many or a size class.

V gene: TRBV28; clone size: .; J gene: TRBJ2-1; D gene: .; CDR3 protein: CASSLAEFRSSYNEQFF; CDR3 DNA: TGTGCCAGCAGTTTAGCCGAATTTAGAAGCTCCTACAATGAGCAGTTCTTC
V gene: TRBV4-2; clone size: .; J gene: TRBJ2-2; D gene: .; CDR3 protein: CASSQDPSRGGTGELFF; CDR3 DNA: TGTGCCAGCAGCCAAGATCCGAGCAGGGGTGGCACCGGGGAGCTGTTTTTT
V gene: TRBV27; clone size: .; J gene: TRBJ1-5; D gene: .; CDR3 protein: CASSLSARDYQPQHF; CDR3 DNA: TGTGCCAGCAGTTTATCAGCCAGGGATTATCAGCCCCAGCATTTT
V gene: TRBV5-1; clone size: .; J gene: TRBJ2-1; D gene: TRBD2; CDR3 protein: CASSKAGTNPSYNEQFF; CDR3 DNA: TGCGCCAGCAGCAAAGCGGGAACTAATCCTTCCTACAATGAGCAGTTCTTC
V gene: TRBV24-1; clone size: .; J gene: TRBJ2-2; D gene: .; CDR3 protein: CATSDQGLGTGELFF; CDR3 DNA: TGTGCCACCAGTGATCAGGGCCTGGGGACCGGGGAGCTGTTTTTT
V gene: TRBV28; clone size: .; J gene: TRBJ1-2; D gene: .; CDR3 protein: CASSSQARDLNYGYTF; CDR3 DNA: TGTGCCAGCAGTTCCCAAGCGCGAGATCTTAACTATGGCTACACCTTC
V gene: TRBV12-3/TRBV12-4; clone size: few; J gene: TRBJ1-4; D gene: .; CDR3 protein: CASSSDGRGKLFF; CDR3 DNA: TGTGCCAGCAGTTCGGACGGTCGGGGAAAACTGTTTTTT
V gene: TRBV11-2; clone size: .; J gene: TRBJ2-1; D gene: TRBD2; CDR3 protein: CASSSEGLQNNEQFF; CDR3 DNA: TGTGCCAGCAGCTCTGAGGGACTACAGAACAATGAGCAGTTCTTC
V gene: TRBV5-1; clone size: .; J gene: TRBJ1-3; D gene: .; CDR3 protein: CASSPTRGASGNTIYF; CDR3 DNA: TGCGCCAGCAGCCCGACCCGGGGGGCCTCTGGAAACACCATATATTTT
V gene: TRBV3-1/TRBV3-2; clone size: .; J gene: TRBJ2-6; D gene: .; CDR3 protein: CASDRGLGANVLTF; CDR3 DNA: TGTGCCAGCGATAGGGGTTTGGGGGCCAACGTCCTGACTTTC
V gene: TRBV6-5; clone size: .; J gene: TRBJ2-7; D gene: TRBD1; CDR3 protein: CASSYSYTGGHEQYF; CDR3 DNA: TGTGCCAGCAGTTACTCGTATACAGGGGGCCACGAGCAGTACTTC
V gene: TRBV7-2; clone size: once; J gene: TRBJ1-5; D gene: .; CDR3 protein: CASSLDNGGSNQPQHF; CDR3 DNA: TGTGCCAGCAGCTTAGACAACGGGGGAAGCAATCAGCCCCAGCATTTT
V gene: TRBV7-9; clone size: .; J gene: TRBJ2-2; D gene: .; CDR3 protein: CASSLGPDGTGELFF; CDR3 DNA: TGTGCCAGCAGCTTAGGGCCTGACGGGACCGGGGAGCTGTTTTTT
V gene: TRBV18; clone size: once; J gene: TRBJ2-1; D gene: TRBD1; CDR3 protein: CASSPGTAHNEQFF; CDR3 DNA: TGTGCCAGCTCACCCGGGACAGCTCACAATGAGCAGTTCTTC
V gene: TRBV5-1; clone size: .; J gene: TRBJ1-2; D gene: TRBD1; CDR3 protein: CASTPGQSNYGYTF; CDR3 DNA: TGCGCCAGCACCCCGGGACAGTCTAACTATGGCTACACCTTC
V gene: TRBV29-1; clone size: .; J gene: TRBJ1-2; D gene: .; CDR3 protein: CSVALDEDPNYGYTF; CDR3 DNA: TGCAGCGTAGCACTTGACGAGGATCCTAACTATGGCTACACCTTC
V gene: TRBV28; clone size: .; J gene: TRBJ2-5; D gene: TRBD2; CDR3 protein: CASKGGRYQETQYF; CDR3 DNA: TGTGCCAGCAAGGGCGGGAGGTACCAAGAGACCCAGTACTTC
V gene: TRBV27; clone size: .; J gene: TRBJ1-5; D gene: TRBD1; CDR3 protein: CASRSGGSGNQPQHF; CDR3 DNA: TGTGCCAGCAGGTCAGGGGGAAGTGGCAATCAGCCCCAGCATTTT
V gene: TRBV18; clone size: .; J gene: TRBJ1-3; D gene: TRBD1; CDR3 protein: CASSPNLGQRLGNTIYF; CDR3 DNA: TGTGCCAGCTCACCCAACCTGGGACAGCGGCTGGGAAACACCATATATTTT
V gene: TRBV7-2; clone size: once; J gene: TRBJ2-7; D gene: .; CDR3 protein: CASSFRTQGGEQYF; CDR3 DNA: TGTGCCAGCAGCTTCCGGACTCAAGGAGGAGAGCAGTACTTC
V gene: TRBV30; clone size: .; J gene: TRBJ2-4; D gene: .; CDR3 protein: CAWSPTGRGAKNIQYF; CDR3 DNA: TGTGCCTGGAGTCCTACAGGTCGCGGAGCCAAAAACATTCAGTACTTC
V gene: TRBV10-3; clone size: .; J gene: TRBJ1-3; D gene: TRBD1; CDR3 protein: CAIRATGGSGNTIYF; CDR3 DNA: TGTGCCATCAGAGCGACAGGGGGCTCTGGAAACACCATATATTTT
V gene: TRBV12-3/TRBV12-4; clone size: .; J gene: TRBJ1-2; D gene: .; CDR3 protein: CASSRQVNYGYTF; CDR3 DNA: TGTGCCAGCAGTCGACAGGTTAACTATGGCTACACCTTC
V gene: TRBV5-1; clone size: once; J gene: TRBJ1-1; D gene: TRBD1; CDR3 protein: CASSRGTENTEAFF; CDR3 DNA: TGCGCCAGCAGCCGCGGGACAGAGAACACTGAAGCTTTCTTT
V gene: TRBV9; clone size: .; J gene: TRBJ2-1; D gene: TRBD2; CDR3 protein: CASSPGLAEYNEQFF; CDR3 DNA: TGTGCCAGCAGCCCAGGACTAGCGGAGTACAATGAGCAGTTCTTC
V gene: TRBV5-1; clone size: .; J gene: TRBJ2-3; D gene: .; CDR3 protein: CASSSGTDFSTDTQYF; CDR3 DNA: TGCGCCAGCAGCTCAGGGACTGACTTTAGCACAGATACGCAGTATTTT
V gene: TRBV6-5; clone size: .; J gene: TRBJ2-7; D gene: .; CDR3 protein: CASSYPLPDSSYEQYF; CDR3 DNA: TGTGCCAGCAGTTATCCTCTTCCGGACAGCTCCTACGAGCAGTACTTC
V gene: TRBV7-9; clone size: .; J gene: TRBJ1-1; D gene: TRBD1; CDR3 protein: CASSLLGGSEAFF; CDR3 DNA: TGTGCCAGCAGCTTATTAGGGGGCTCCGAAGCTTTCTTT
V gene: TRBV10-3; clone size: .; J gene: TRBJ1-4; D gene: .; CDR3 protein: CATALSGTTNEKLFF; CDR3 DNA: TGTGCCACAGCACTCTCAGGAACAACTAATGAAAAACTGTTTTTT
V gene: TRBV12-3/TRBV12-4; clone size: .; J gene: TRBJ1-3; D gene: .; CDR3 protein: CASLVEGGNTIYF; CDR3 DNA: TGTGCCAGCCTAGTGGAGGGTGGAAACACCATATATTTT
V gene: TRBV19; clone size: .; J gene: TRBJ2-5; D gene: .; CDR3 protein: CASSLQETQYF; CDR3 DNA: TGTGCCAGTAGTCTTCAGGAGACCCAGTACTTC
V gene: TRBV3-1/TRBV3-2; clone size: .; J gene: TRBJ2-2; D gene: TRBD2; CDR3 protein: CASSQTSSGAGDGELFF; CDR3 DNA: TGTGCCAGCAGCCAAACCTCTAGCGGGGCAGGGGACGGGGAGCTGTTTTTT
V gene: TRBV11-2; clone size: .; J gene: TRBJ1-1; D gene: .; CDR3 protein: CASSPLRGNTEAFF; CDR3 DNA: TGTGCCAGCAGCCCCTTAAGGGGGAACACTGAAGCTTTCTTT
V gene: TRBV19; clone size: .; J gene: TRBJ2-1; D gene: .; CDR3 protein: CAIAPSSYNEQFF; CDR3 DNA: TGTGCTATAGCGCCGAGCTCCTACAATGAGCAGTTCTTC
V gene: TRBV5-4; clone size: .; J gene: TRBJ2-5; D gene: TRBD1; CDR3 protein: CASSPRQGYTETQYF; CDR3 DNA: TGTGCCAGCAGCCCCAGACAGGGATACACAGAGACCCAGTACTTC
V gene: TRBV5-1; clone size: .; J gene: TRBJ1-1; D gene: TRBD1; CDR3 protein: CASSFGTGIGTEAFF; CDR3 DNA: TGCGCCAGCAGCTTTGGGACAGGGATTGGCACTGAAGCTTTCTTT
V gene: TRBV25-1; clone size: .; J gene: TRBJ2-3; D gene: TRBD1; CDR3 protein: CASKDGQALTDTQYF; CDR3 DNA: TGTGCCAGCAAAGATGGACAGGCACTCACAGATACGCAGTATTTT
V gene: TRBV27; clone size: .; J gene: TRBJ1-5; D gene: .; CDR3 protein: CASSPGRFPSYNQPQHF; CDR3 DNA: TGTGCCAGCAGTCCCGGCAGGTTCCCATCATATAATCAGCCCCAGCATTTT
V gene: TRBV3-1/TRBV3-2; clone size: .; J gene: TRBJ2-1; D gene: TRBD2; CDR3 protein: CASSHGMASSGFNEQFF; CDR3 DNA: TGTGCCAGCAGCCACGGGATGGCGTCTAGCGGTTTCAATGAGCAGTTCTTC
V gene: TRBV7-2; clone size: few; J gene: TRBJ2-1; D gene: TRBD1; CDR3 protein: CASSLGTGFNEQFF; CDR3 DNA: TGTGCCAGCAGCTTAGGGACAGGGTTCAATGAGCAGTTCTTC
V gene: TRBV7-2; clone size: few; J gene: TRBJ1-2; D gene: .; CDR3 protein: CASSFHLWGLYGYTF; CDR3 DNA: TGTGCCAGCAGCTTCCATCTCTGGGGACTCTATGGCTACACCTTC
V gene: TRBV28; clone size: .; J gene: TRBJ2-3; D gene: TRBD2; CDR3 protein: CASSRPAGGLDTQYF; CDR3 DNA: TGTGCCAGCAGCCGTCCAGCGGGAGGTCTTGATACGCAGTATTTT
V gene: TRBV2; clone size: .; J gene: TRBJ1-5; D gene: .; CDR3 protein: CASRPELALGQPQHF; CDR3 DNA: TGTGCCAGCAGGCCAGAACTAGCGCTTGGGCAGCCCCAGCATTTT
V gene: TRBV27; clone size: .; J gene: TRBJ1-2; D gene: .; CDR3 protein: CASSSRVGNNGYTF; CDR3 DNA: TGTGCCAGCAGTTCCAGGGTGGGGAACAATGGCTACACCTTC
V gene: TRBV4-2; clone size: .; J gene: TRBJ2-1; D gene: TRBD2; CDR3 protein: CASSQRLAGGPYNEQFF; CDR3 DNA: TGTGCCAGCAGCCAGCGACTAGCGGGAGGCCCATACAATGAGCAGTTCTTC
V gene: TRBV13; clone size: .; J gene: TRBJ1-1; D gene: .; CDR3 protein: CASSSRQRYTEAFF; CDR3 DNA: TGTGCCAGCAGCTCCCGACAGCGTTACACTGAAGCTTTCTTT
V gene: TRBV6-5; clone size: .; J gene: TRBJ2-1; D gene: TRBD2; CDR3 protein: CASSYASGRYNEQFF; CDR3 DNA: TGTGCCAGCAGTTACGCTAGCGGCAGATACAATGAGCAGTTCTTC
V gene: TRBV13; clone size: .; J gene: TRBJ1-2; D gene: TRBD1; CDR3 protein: CASSATGATNYGYTF; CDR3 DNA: TGTGCCAGCAGCGCCACAGGGGCTACTAACTATGGCTACACCTTC
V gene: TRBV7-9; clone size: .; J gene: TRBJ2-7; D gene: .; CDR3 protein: CASGLEVGEQYF; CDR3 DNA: TGTGCCAGCGGTTTGGAGGTGGGCGAGCAGTACTTC
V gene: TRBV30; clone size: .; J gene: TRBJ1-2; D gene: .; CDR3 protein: CAWNSGNYGYTF; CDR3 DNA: TGTGCCTGGAACAGCGGGAACTATGGCTACACCTTC